The rows below give T cell receptor beta chains drawn from one sample of a study of shared clonotypes between healthy human individuals. The data were produced by immunoSEQ multiplex PCR, yet TCRdb's version contains in-frame clones alone and is incomplete. The data show over a million clones, around 76% seen once. What was sequenced was memory CD4+ T cells sorted from blood. These receptors came from a man younger than 35 in good health. The CDR3 runs from the conserved cysteine through the conserved F or W. A D gene is named only where the DNA matches it firmly. Clone size appears in some rows only: once, few, many, or a class for an expanded clone.

j_call clone_size v_call d_call cdr3_nt cdr3_aa
TRBJ2-1 - TRBV10-3 TRBD2 TGTGCCATCAGTCGACTAGCGGGCAGCTCCTACAATGAGCAGTTCTTC CAISRLAGSSYNEQFF
TRBJ2-5 - TRBV5-1 TRBD2 TGCGCCAGCACGGGCGGGGGATTCCAAGAGACCCAGTACTTC CASTGGGFQETQYF
TRBJ2-1 once TRBV19 TRBD2 TGTGCCAGTAGTGCCGCGGGACTAGCGGGGTCCTATGAGCAGTTCTTC CASSAAGLAGSYEQFF
TRBJ1-1 few TRBV6-5 - TGTGCCAGCAGTTACGGGACGCTTCTGAAGGGTGAAGCTTTCTTT CASSYGTLLKGEAFF
TRBJ1-4 - TRBV27 - TGTGCCAGCAGTTCGGGGAGGGGGTATAATGAAAAACTGTTTTTT CASSSGRGYNEKLFF
TRBJ1-2 - TRBV11-2 - TGTGCCAGCAGCTCTACAGGAGGCTATGGCTACACCTTC CASSSTGGYGYTF
TRBJ2-1 few TRBV18 - TGTGCCAGCTCACCACCTTTGGTAACTGAGCAGTTCTTC CASSPPLVTEQFF
TRBJ2-6 - TRBV7-2 - TGTGCCAGCAGCTTAGAGCCCTCTGGGGCCAACGTCCTGACTTTC CASSLEPSGANVLTF
TRBJ1-3 - TRBV6-1 - TGTGCCAGCAGTGCCAGGGAGTTTGGAAACACCATATATTTT CASSAREFGNTIYF
TRBJ2-3 - TRBV18 TRBD2 TGTGCCAGCTCACCATTTCCTAGCGGGAGTTCTACAGATACGCAGTATTTT CASSPFPSGSSTDTQYF
TRBJ2-3 few TRBV10-3 TRBD2 TGTGCCATCAGTGAATCTGTCCTAGCGGGAGTCTTACGGGGCACAGATACGCAGTATTTT CAISESVLAGVLRGTDTQYF
TRBJ2-7 - TRBV7-2 - TGTGCCAGCAGCGCACGAAGAGACGAGCAGTACTTC CASSARRDEQYF
TRBJ2-7 - TRBV6-5 - TGTGCCAGCAGTTACAAAATGAGGGGGGCGAACTACGAGCAGTACTTC CASSYKMRGANYEQYF
TRBJ2-7 once TRBV7-2 - TGTGCCAGCAGCTACATGTCCTACGAGCAGTACTTC CASSYMSYEQYF
TRBJ2-3 - TRBV11-2 TRBD1 TGTGCCAGCAGCTTATCGGGACAGGGCACAGATACGCAGTATTTT CASSLSGQGTDTQYF
TRBJ1-6 - TRBV11-1 TRBD1 TGTGCCAGCAGCTTCCATGGACAGGGGGCGAAGAATTCACCCCTCCACTTT CASSFHGQGAKNSPLHF
TRBJ1-2 - TRBV11-2 - TGTGCCAGCAGCTTAAATACTAACTATGGCTACACCTTC CASSLNTNYGYTF
TRBJ1-1 few TRBV15 - TGTGCCACCAGCAGAGCGGGATGGGCTGAAGCTTTCTTT CATSRAGWAEAFF
TRBJ1-4 - TRBV7-8 - TGTGCCAGTAACGTTGGGAACGAAAAACTGTTTTTT CASNVGNEKLFF
TRBJ2-1 - TRBV28 TRBD2 TGTGCCAGCAGTTTATTAACCGGGGCGGGGGGTCACAATGAGCAGTTCTTC CASSLLTGAGGHNEQFF
TRBJ2-2 few TRBV7-2 TRBD1 TGTGCCAGCAGCTCACAGGGGACCGGGGAGCTGTTTTTT CASSSQGTGELFF
TRBJ2-5 - TRBV28 - TGTGCCAGCAGGGAGAGGGGGGGCCGGGAGACCCAGTACTTC CASRERGGRETQYF
TRBJ2-2 - TRBV7-6 TRBD2 TGTGCCAGCAGCCCCGGGGCTAGCGGACACACCGGGGAGCTGTTTTTT CASSPGASGHTGELFF
TRBJ2-3 - TRBV25-1 TRBD2 TGTGCCAGCAGTATCTACCCGGGACTAGCGGGGCCAGATACGCAGTATTTT CASSIYPGLAGPDTQYF
TRBJ1-6 - TRBV5-7 - TGTGCCAGCAGCTACCGAGTGGCATTGGGGAATTCACCCCTCCACTTT CASSYRVALGNSPLHF
TRBJ2-5 - TRBV9 TRBD2 TGTGCCAGCAGCGCCCGTGCTGCGGGGGGGCGAGAGACCCAGTACTTC CASSARAAGGRETQYF
TRBJ1-5 - TRBV6-1 - TGTGCCAGCAGTGATTTCAGGCGCAATCAGCCCCAGCATTTT CASSDFRRNQPQHF
TRBJ1-1 - TRBV6-5 - TGTGCCAGCAGACAAGAGTGGACAGTCAGCGATGAAGCTTTCTTT CASRQEWTVSDEAFF
TRBJ1-2 once TRBV4-1 - TGCGCCAGCAGCCAAGGCCAGGGCTTCAACTATGGCTACACCTTC CASSQGQGFNYGYTF
TRBJ1-5 - TRBV4-1 - TGCGCCAGCAGCCAAGCGGAGAATAGCAATCAGCCCCAGCATTTT CASSQAENSNQPQHF
TRBJ2-1 once TRBV7-2 - TGTGCCAGCAGCTTAGCGGGGGGCTTATACAATGAGCAGTTCTTC CASSLAGGLYNEQFF
TRBJ1-4 few TRBV25-1 - TGTGCCAGCAGTTGGGGAGACACCGAAAAACTGTTTTTT CASSWGDTEKLFF
TRBJ2-7 - TRBV7-2 TRBD1 TGTGCCAGCAGCCCCCTAGACAGGGCGCTGGGGGACGAGCAGTACTTC CASSPLDRALGDEQYF
TRBJ1-2 few TRBV5-1 TRBD1 TGCGCCAGCAGCTTGGCCTTGGACAGGGGCTATGGCTACACCTTC CASSLALDRGYGYTF
TRBJ2-1 - TRBV11-3 - TGTGCCAGCAGCTCAAACGAGGTTGAGCAGTTCTTC CASSSNEVEQFF
TRBJ2-1 - TRBV5-1 TRBD1 TGCGCCAGCAGCTTGACAGGGGGACTCTACAATGAGCAGTTCTTC CASSLTGGLYNEQFF
TRBJ1-5 - TRBV6-1 - TGTGCCAGCAGTGAGGGCCAGGGGATCGGCCAGCCCCAGCATTTT CASSEGQGIGQPQHF
TRBJ2-1 - TRBV7-7 TRBD2 TGTGCTAGCAGCCGTGGACTAGCGGGAGACAATGAGCAGTTCTTC CASSRGLAGDNEQFF
TRBJ2-3 - TRBV28 TRBD1 TGTGCCAGCAGTTCGCTGGGACAGGGGGCGAAGATAAGCGCAGATACGCAGTATTTT CASSSLGQGAKISADTQYF
TRBJ2-3 - TRBV5-1 - TGCGCCAGCAGCTTACAGAGTTCAGATACGCAGTATTTT CASSLQSSDTQYF
TRBJ2-1 - TRBV7-9 TRBD2 TGTGCCAGCAGCTCAGACCCTTTGCGGGGGGCTTACAATGAGCAGTTCTTC CASSSDPLRGAYNEQFF
TRBJ1-1 - TRBV19 - TGTGCCAGTAGTACCAACCTGGCTGAAGCTTTCTTT CASSTNLAEAFF
TRBJ2-2 - TRBV18 - TGTGCCAGCTCACCACCGACGAGGACCGGGGAGCTGTTTTTT CASSPPTRTGELFF
TRBJ1-2 few TRBV2 TRBD1 TGTGCCAGCAGTGGGGGACAGGGGAACCATGGCTACACCTTC CASSGGQGNHGYTF